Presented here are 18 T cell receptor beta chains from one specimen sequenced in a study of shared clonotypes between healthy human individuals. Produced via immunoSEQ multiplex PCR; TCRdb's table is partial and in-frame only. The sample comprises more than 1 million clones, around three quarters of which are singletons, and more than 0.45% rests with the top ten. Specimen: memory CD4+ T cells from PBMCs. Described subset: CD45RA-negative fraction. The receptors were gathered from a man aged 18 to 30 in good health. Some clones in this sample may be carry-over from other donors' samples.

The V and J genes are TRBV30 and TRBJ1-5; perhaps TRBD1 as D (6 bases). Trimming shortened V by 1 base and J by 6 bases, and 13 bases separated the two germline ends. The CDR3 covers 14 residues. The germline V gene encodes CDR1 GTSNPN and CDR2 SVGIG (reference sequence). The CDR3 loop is CAWSGGHVSQPQHF. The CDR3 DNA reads TGTGCCTGGAGTGGGGGACATGTATCTCAGCCCCAGCATTTT. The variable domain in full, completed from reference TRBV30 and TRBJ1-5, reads SQTIHQWPATLVQPVGSPLSLECTVEGTSNPNLYWYRQAAGRGLQLLFYSVGIGQISSEVPQNLSASRPQDRQFILSSKKLLLSDSGFYLCAWSGGHVSQPQHFGDGTRLSIL.

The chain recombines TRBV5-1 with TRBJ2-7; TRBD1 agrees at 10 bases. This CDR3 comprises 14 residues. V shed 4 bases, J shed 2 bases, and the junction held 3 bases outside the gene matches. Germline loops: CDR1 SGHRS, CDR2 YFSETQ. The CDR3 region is CASSRGTGAYEQYF. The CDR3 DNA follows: TGCGCCAGCAGCCGGGGGACAGGGGCCTACGAGCAGTACTTC. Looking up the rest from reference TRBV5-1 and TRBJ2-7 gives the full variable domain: KAGVTQTPRYLIKTRGQQVTLSCSPISGHRSVSWYQQTPGQGLQFLFEYFSETQRNKGNFPGRFSGRQFSNSRSEMNVSTLELGDSALYLCASSRGTGAYEQYFGPGTRLTVT.

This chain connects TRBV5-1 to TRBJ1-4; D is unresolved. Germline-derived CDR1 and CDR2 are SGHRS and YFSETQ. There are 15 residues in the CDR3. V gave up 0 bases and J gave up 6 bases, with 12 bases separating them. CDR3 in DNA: TGCGCCAGCAGCTTGGCGGCAGGTTCCCATGAAAAACTGTTTTTT. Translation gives CASSLAAGSHEKLFF.

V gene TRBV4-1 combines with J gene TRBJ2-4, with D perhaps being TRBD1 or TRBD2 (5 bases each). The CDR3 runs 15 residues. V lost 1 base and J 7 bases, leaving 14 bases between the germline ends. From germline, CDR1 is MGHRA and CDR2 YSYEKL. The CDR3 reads CASSQVLREHNIQYF. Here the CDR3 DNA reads TGCGCCAGCAGCCAAGTCCTCAGGGAGCATAACATTCAGTACTTC.

For the CDR3, the DNA is TGTGCCTGGAGTCCCCCGAGTCAGCCCCAGCATTTT. Translating it yields CAWSPPSQPQHF. The chain is built from TRBV30 and TRBJ1-5; D is uncertain. Per the germline V gene, CDR1 is GTSNPN and CDR2 is SVGIG (reference sequence). The CDR3 length is 12 residues. The germline V and J ends were trimmed by 2 bases and 6 bases, with 8 bases remaining between them.

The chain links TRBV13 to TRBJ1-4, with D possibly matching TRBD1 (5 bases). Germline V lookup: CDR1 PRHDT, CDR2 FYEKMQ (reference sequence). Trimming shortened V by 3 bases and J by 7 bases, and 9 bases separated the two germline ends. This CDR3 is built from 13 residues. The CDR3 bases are TGTGCCAGCAGCTTGCAGGGCGGTGAAAAACTGTTTTTT. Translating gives CASSLQGGEKLFF.

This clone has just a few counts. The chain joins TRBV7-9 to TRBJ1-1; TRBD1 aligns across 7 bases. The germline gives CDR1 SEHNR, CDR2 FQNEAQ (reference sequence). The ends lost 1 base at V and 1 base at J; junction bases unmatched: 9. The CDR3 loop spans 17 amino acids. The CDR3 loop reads CASSLEGTVKGNTEAFF. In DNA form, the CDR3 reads TGTGCCAGCAGCTTAGAGGGGACAGTCAAGGGGAACACTGAAGCTTTCTTT.

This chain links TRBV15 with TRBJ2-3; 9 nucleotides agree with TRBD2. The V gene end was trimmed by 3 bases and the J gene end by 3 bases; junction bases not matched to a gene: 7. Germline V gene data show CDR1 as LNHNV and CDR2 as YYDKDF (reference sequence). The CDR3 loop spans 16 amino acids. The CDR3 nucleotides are TGTGCCACCAGCAGGGCTGTAGCGGGAGAAACAGATACGCAGTATTTT. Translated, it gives CATSRAVAGETDTQYF.

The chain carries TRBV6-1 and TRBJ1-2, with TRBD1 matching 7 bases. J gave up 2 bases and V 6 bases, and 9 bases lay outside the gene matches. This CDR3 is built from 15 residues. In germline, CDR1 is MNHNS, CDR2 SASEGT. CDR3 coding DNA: TGTGCCAGCAGGGCGGGACAGAATCAAAACTATGGCTACACCTTC. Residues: CASRAGQNQNYGYTF.

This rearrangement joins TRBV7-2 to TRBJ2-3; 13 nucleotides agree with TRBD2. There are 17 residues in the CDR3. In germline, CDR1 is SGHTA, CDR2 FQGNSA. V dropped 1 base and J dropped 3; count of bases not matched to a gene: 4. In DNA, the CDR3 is TGTGCCAGCAGCTTAGGGACTAGCGGGAGCAGGACAGATACGCAGTATTTT. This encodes CASSLGTSGSRTDTQYF. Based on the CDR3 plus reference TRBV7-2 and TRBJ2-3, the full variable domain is GAGVSQSPSNKVTEKGKDVELRCDPISGHTALYWYRQSLGQGLEFLIYFQGNSAPDKSGLPSDRFSAERTGGSVSTLTIQRTQQEDSAVYLCASSLGTSGSRTDTQYFGPGTRLTVL.

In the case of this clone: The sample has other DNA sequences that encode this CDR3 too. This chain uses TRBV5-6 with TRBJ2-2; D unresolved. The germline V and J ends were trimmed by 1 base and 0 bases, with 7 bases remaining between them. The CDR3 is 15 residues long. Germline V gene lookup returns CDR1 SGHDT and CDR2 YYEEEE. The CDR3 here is CASSLRTPNTGELFF. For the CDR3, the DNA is TGTGCCAGCAGCTTGAGAACTCCGAACACCGGGGAGCTGTTTTTT.

The CDR3 nucleotides are TGTGCCAGCAGCCCCATTAGGGACGGCATCTCTGGGGCCAACGTCCTGACTTTC. Its translation: CASSPIRDGISGANVLTF. This rearrangement joins TRBV9 to TRBJ2-6; D is perhaps TRBD1 or TRBD2 (5 bases each). This CDR3 is 18 amino acids long. Looked up from germline, CDR1 is SGDLS and CDR2 is YYNGEE. Trimming removed 4 bases at V and 0 bases at J, with 17 bases between. The whole variable domain, remainder taken from reference TRBV9 and TRBJ2-6, is DSGVTQTPKHLITATGQRVTLRCSPRSGDLSVYWYQQSLDQGLQFLIQYYNGEERAKGNILERFSAQQFPDLHSELNLSSLELGDSALYFCASSPIRDGISGANVLTFGAGSRLTVL.

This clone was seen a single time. The DNA of the CDR3 is TGTGCCAGCAGCTCGGACCGAAACATTCAGTACTTC. Translation gives CASSSDRNIQYF. The J gene is TRBJ2-4, the V gene TRBV5-8; no firm D call. Germline CDR1 SGHTS, CDR2 YDEGEE. The CDR3 is 12 residues long. V was shortened by 3 bases and J by 6 bases, with 7 bases between the two germline ends.

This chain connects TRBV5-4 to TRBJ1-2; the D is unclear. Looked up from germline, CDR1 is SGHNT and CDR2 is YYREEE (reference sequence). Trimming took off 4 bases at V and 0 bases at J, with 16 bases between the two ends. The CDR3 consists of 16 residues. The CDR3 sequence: CASSHPAGKANYGYTF. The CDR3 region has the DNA TGTGCCAGCAGCCATCCGGCGGGGAAAGCTAACTATGGCTACACCTTC.

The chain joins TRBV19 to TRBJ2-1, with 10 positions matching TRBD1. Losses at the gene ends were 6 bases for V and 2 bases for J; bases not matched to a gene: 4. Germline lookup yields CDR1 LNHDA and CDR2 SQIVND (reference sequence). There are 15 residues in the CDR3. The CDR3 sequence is CASRSGTGAYNEQFF. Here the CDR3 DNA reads TGTGCCAGTAGATCCGGGACAGGGGCCTACAATGAGCAGTTCTTC.

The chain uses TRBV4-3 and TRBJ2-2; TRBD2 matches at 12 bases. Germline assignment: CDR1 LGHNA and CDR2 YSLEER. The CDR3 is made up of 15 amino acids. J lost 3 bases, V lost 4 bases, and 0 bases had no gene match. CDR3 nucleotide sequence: TGCGCCAGCAGCCGACTAGCGGGGGACACCGGGGAGCTGTTTTTT. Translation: CASSRLAGDTGELFF.

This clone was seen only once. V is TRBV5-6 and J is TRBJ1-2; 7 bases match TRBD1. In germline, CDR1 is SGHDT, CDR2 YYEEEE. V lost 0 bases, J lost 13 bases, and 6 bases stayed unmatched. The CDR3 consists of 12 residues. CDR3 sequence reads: CASSLDPGGATF. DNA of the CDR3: TGTGCCAGCAGCTTGGATCCAGGGGGTGCCACCTTC.

CDR3 nucleotide sequence: TGCGCCAGCAGCTTGTTGGCAGGGGCTTCGAGGGAGCAGTACTTC. It encodes CASSLLAGASREQYF. The chain has TRBV5-1 and TRBJ2-7, with a possible D match to TRBD1 (6 bases). The CDR3 has 15 residues. Germline V lookup: CDR1 SGHRS, CDR2 YFSETQ. Trimming cost V 1 base and J 7 bases, with 18 bases left between them.